What follows is one T cell receptor beta chain and its context. V was shortened by 2 bases and J by 6 bases, with 15 bases between the two germline ends. Germline values: CDR1 GTSNPN, CDR2 SVGIG (reference sequence). This CDR3 is built from 14 residues. This record belongs to a study of blood T cell repertoires in COVID-19. This table comes from immunoSEQ multiplex PCR, and its TCRdb copy is limited to in-frame clones, with some not included. The repertoire holds roughly 330,000 clones, with approximately 89% as singletons. Material: PBMCs or T cells enriched from blood (not recorded which). The receptor was derived from a woman under 40 who had recovered from COVID-19. V gene TRBV30 combines with J gene TRBJ2-3, with D possibly matching TRBD2 (7 bases). The CDR3 loop is CAWSNGGGRDTQYF. CDR3 DNA sequence: TGTGCCTGGAGTAACGGCGGGGGCCGTGATACGCAGTATTTT. The full variable domain, in which reference TRBV30 and TRBJ2-3 provide the parts outside the CDR3, is SQTIHQWPATLVQPVGSPLSLECTVEGTSNPNLYWYRQAAGRGLQLLFYSVGIGQISSEVPQNLSASRPQDRQFILSSKKLLLSDSGFYLCAWSNGGGRDTQYFGPGTRLTVL.